The present TCR beta chain was sequenced within a study of human CD8 memory T cell subsets. UMI-labeled 5' RACE generated the TCR beta libraries. Per the authors' pipeline: Every TCR beta library contained from around 2,700 to 18,000 functional CDR3 beta clonotypes. No DNA is given; TCRdb re-called the 5' RACE reads and lists each CDR3 protein once. What appears here as the V and J calls and clone size reflects TCRdb's work, not the paper's. The table for this sample gives over 8,000 distinct CDR3 sequences. About this clonotype itself: The antigen is not known.

The CDR3 consists of 13 residues. Per the germline V gene, CDR1 is MDHEN and CDR2 is SYDVKM. Study results and caveats: Precursor exhausted T cells shared very few clonotypes with stem-like memory T cells. Estimation by Chao1 suggested that stem-like memory T cells had more diversity than did precursor exhausted T cells.

Sample: CD8+ stem-like memory T cells (TSCM and TCM) sorted from PBMCs. Subset: stem-like memory CD8 T cells (TSTEM), CCR7+ PD-1- TIGIT-. This TCR was recovered from a human donor in good health. V gene TRBV28 combines with J gene TRBJ2-7. The CDR3 sequence: CASLGGWSYEQYF.